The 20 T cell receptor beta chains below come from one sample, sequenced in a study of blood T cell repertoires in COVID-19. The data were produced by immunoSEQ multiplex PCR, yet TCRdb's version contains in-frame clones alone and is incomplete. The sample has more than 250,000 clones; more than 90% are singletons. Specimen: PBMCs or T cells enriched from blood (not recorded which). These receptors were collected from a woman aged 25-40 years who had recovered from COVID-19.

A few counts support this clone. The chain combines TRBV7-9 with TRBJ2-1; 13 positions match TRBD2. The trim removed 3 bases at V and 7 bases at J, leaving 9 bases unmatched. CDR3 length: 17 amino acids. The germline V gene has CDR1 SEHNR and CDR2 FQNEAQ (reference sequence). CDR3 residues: CASSLYGTSGNGNEQFF. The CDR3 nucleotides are TGTGCCAGCAGCTTGTACGGGACTAGCGGGAACGGGAATGAGCAGTTCTTC.

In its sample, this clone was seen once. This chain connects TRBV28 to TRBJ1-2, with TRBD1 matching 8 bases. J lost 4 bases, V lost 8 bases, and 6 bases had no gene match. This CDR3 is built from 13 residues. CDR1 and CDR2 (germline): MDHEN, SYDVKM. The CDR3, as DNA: TGTGCCAGCCTCTCTGACAGGGGCTATGGCTACACCTTC. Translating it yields CASLSDRGYGYTF.

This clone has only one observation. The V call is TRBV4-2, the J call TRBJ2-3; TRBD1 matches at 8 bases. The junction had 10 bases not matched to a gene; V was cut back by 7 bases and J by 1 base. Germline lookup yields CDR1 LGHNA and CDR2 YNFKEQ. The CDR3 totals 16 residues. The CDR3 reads CASTSTQGARTDTQYF. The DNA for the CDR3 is TGTGCCAGCACCTCTACCCAGGGGGCGCGCACAGATACGCAGTATTTT.

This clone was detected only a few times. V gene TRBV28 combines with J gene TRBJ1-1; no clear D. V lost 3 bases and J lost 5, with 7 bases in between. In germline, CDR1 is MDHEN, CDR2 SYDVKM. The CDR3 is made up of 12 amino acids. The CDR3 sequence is CASSFLRTEAFF. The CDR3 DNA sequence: TGTGCCAGCAGTTTTCTGAGGACTGAAGCTTTCTTT.

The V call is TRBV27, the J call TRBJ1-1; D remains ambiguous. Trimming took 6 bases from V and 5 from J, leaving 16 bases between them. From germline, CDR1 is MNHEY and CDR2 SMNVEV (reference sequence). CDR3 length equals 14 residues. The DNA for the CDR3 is TGTGCCAGCAGCCCCGCCTTGGAGGGTACTGAAGCTTTCTTT. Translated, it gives CASSPALEGTEAFF.

CDR3 in amino acids: CASRTGTGIFPLHF. The DNA for the CDR3 is TGTGCCAGCAGAACCGGGACAGGGATCTTCCCCCTCCACTTT. The J gene is TRBJ1-6, the V gene TRBV28, with 9 positions matching TRBD1. There are 14 residues in the CDR3. Trimming cost V 6 bases and J 13 bases; bases outside gene matches: 10. CDR1 MDHEN and CDR2 SYDVKM come from the germline V gene.

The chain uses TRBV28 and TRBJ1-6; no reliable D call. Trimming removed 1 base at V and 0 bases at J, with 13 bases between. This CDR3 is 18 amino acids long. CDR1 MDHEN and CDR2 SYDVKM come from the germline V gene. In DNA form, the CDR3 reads TGTGCCAGCAGTTTATCCTCCGGTTATAGCTCCTATAATTCACCCCTCCACTTT. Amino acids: CASSLSSGYSSYNSPLHF. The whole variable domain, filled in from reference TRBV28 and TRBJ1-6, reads DVKVTQSSRYLVKRTGEKVFLECVQDMDHENMFWYRQDPGLGLRLIYFSYDVKMKEKGDIPEGYSVSREKKERFSLILESASTNQTSMYLCASSLSSGYSSYNSPLHFGNGTRLTVT.

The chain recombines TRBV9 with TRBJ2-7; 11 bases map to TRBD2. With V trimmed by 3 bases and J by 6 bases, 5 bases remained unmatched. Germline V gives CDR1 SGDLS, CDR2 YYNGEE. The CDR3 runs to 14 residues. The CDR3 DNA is TGTGCCAGCAGCGCTACGACTAGCGGGACCGAGCAGTACTTC. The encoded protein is CASSATTSGTEQYF.

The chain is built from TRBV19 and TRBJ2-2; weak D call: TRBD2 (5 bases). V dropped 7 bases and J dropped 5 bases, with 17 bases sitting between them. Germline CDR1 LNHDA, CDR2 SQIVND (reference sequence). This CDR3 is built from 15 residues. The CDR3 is CASNGASYSTGELFF. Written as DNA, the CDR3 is TGTGCCAGTAACGGTGCTAGCTATTCGACCGGGGAGCTGTTTTTT.

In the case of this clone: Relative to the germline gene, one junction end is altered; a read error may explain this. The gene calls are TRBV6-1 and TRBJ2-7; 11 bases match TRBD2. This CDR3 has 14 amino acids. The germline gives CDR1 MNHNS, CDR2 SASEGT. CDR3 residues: CASSEGLAGYEQYF. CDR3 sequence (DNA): TGTGCCAGCAGCGAAGGACTAGCGGGTTACGAGCAGTACTTC.

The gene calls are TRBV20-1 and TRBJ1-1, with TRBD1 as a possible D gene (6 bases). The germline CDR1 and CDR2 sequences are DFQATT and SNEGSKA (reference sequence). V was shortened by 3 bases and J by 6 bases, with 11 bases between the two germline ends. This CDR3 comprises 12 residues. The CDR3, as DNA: TGCAGTGCTAGTTTACAGGGTCCTGAAGCTTTCTTT. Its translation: CSASLQGPEAFF.

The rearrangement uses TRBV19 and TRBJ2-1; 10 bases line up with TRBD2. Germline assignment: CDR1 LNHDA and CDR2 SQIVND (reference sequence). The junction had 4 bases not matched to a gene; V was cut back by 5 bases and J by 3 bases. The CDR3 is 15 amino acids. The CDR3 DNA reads TGTGCCAGTAGTGCCTGGACTAGCGGCTACAATGAGCAGTTCTTC. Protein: CASSAWTSGYNEQFF.

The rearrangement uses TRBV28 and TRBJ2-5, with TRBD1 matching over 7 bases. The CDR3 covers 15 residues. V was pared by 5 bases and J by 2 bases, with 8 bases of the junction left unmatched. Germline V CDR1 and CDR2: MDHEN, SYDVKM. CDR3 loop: CASSPGTVPQETQYF. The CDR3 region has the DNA TGTGCCAGCAGTCCCGGGACAGTACCTCAAGAGACCCAGTACTTC.

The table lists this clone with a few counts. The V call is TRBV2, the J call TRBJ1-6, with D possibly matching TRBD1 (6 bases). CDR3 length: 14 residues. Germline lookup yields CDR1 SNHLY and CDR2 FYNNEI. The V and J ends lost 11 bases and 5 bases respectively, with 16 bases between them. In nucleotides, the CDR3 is TGTGCCCACGGGGGGCCCAGGGATAATTCACCCCTCCACTTT. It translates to CAHGGPRDNSPLHF.

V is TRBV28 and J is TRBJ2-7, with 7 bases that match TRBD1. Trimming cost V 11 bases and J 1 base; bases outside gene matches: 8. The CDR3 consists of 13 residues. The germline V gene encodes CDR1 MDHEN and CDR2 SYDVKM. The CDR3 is CAAGRGLSYEQYF. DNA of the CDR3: TGTGCCGCCGGCAGGGGGTTATCCTACGAGCAGTACTTC.

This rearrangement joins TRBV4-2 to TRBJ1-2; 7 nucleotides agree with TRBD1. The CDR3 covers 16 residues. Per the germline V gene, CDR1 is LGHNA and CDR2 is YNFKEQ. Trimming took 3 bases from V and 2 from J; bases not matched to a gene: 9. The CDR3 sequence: CASSHAPGQQNYGYTF. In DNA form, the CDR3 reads TGTGCCAGCAGCCATGCCCCGGGACAGCAAAACTATGGCTACACCTTC.

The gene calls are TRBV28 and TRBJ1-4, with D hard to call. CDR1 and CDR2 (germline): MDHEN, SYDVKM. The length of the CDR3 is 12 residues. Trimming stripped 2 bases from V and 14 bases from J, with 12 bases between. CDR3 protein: CASSLMFRRLFF. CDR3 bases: TGTGCCAGCAGTTTAATGTTCCGGAGGCTGTTTTTT.

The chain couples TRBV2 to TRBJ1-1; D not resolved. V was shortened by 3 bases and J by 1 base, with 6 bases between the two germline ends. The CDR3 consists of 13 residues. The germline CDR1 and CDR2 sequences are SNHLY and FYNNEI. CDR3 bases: TGTGCCAGCAGTGACAATAGGAACACTGAAGCTTTCTTT. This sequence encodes CASSDNRNTEAFF.

CDR3 DNA sequence: TGTGCCAGCAGCCCTGAGGGGGCGATCACCGGGGAGCTGTTTTTT. Residues: CASSPEGAITGELFF. This chain links TRBV28 with TRBJ2-2; 7 nucleotides line up with TRBD1. The V gene's germline CDR1 is MDHEN and CDR2 SYDVKM. CDR3 length: 15 amino acids. V shed 6 bases, J shed 4 bases, and the junction held 8 bases outside the gene matches.

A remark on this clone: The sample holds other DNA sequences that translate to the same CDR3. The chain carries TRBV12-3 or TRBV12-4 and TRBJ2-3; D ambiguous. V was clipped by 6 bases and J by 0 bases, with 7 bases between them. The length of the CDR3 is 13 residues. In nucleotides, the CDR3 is TGTGCCAGCAGGCCGACAAGCACAGATACGCAGTATTTT. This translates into CASRPTSTDTQYF.